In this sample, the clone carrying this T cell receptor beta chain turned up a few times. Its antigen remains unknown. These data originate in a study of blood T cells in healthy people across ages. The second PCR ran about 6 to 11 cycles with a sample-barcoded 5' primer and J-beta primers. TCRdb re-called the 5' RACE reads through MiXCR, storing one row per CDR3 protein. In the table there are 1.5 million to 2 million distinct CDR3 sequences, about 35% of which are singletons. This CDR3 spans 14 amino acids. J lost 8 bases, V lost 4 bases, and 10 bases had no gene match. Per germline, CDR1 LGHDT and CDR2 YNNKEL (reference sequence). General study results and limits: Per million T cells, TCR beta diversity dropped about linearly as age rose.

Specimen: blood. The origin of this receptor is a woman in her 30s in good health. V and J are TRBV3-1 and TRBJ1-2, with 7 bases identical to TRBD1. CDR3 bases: TGTGCCAGCAGCCGACCCGACAGGGCGGGAGGCTACACCTTC. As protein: CASSRPDRAGGYTF. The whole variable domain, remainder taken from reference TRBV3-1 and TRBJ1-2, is DTAVSQTPKYLVTQMGNDKSIKCEQNLGHDTMYWYKQDSKKFLKIMFSYNNKELIINETVPNRFSPKSPDKAHLNLHINSLELGDSAVYFCASSRPDRAGGYTFGSGTRLTVV.